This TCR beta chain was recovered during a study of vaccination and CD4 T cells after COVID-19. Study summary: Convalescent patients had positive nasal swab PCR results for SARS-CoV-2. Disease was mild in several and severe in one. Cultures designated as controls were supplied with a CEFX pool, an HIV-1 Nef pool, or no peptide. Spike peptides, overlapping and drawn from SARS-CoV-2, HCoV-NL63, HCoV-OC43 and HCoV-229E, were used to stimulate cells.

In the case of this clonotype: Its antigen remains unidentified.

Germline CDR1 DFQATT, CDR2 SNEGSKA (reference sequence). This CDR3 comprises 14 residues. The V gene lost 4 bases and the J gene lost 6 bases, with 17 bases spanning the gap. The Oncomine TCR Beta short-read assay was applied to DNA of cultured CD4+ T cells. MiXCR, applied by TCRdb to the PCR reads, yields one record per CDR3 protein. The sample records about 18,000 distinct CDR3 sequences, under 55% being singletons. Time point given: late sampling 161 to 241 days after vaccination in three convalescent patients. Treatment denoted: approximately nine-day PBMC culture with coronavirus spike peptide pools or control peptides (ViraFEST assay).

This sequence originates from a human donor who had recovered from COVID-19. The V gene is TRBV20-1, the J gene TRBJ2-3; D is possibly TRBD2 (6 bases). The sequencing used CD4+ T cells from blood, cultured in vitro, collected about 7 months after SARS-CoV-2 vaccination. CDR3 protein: CSATTTGGEDTQYF. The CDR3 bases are TGCAGTGCTACCACAACAGGCGGGGAGGATACGCAGTATTTT.